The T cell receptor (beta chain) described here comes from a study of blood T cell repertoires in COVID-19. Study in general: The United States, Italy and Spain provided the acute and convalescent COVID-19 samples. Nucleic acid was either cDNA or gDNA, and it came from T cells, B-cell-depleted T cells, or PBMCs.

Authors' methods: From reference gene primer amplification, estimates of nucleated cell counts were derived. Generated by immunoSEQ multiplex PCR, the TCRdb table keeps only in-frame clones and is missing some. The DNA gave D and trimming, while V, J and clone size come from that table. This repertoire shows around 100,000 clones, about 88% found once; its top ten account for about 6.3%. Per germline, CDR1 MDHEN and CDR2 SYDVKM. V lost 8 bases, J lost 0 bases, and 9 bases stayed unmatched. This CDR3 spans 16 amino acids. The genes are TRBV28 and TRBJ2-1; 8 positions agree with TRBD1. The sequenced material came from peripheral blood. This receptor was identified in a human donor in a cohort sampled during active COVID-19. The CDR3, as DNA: TGTGCCAGCCAGGGCCAGGGGGCTTTCTCCTACAATGAGCAGTTCTTC. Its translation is CASQGQGAFSYNEQFF.